One sample yielded the 3 T cell receptor beta chains listed below, sequenced in a study of beta chain features in type 1 diabetes. Reverse transcribing all isolated RNA meant expressed TCRB transcripts were sequenced. Assay: immunoSEQ multiplex PCR; the TCRdb copy retains only in-frame clones and omits some. The sample has around 340,000 clones; around a fifth are singletons. The sample comprised naive CD4+ T cells from blood. These receptors all come from a woman between 18 and 29 years old in good health.

The CDR3 nucleotides are TGTGCCAGCTCCCGGGACATTCTAGCCAAAAACATTCAGTACTTC. It specifies CASSRDILAKNIQYF. V gene TRBV6-1 combines with J gene TRBJ2-4; D possibly corresponds to TRBD1 (6 bases). This CDR3 comprises 15 residues. Germline values: CDR1 MNHNS, CDR2 SASEGT. V lost 8 bases and J lost 0, with 14 bases in between.

V gene TRBV5-1 combines with J gene TRBJ2-1; weak D call: TRBD1 (6 bases). V lost 4 bases and J lost 7, with 9 bases in between. The germline V gene encodes CDR1 SGHRS and CDR2 YFSETQ. This CDR3 is built from 12 residues. The CDR3 DNA reads TGCGCCAGCAGCCGAGACAGGAATGAGCAGTTCTTC. The encoded protein is CASSRDRNEQFF.

This clone showed up just once. The rearrangement links TRBV5-4 to TRBJ2-7; possible D gene TRBD2, 6 bases. This CDR3 has 15 residues. CDR1 is SGHNT and CDR2 is YYREEE in the germline V gene (reference sequence). The ends were cut back, 5 bases at V and 9 bases at J, with 24 bases in the middle. In DNA form, the CDR3 reads TGTGCCAGCAGACCAGTCGGGGGAGCTCCCCAATTGCAGTACTTC. This sequence encodes CASRPVGGAPQLQYF.